This T cell receptor beta chain comes out of a study of T cell repertoires in cytomegalovirus infection. With 4 bases removed from V and 1 base from J, the gap between germline ends came to 22 bases. Germline CDR1 reads SGHVS; CDR2 reads FQNEAQ. There are 18 residues in the CDR3. This clonotype turned up a few times. In TCRdb, the reads were re-called with MiXCR into one record per CDR3 protein. The data hold some 400,000 distinct CDR3 sequences, with roughly 30% observed a single time. This sequence joins TRBV7-8 and TRBJ2-5; D not resolved. The source of this sequence is a human donor in good health (CMV status not recorded). Some clones in this sample may be carry-over from other donors' samples. The specimen was PBMCs. The CDR3 coding sequence is TGTGCCAGCAGCTCCTGGAAGATGGCGGTTTTTGTCCAAGAGACCCAGTACTTC. It codes for CASSSWKMAVFVQETQYF.